This TCR beta chain stems from a study of graft-versus-host responses after intestinal transplantation. About the research overall: Transplant types were multivisceral, liver-intestinal, or isolated intestinal.

Notes on the study in general: Elevated graft-versus-host to host-versus-graft clonal ratios in allografts were recorded for patients with graft-donor T cell macrochimerism. GvH clones surfaced in recipient marrow, some emerging earlier in ileum or blood.

Germline CDR1 and CDR2: SEHNR and FQNEAQ (reference sequence). Germline trimming cut 4 bases from V and 4 bases from J; bases unmatched to any gene: 7. The CDR3 is 17 amino acids. Method: immunoSEQ multiplex PCR; TCRdb's copy keeps in-frame clones and lacks some. The profile shows around 110,000 clones, 90% of them singletons. On this clone itself: As yet, its antigen is unknown.

The rearrangement links TRBV7-9 to TRBJ2-3; TRBD2 matches at 14 bases. This TCR was recovered from a human donor who received an intestinal transplant. The material was unstimulated CD4+ T cells sorted from spleen or lymph node cells, obtained before intestinal transplant. The CDR3 DNA is TGTGCCAGCAGCTCCCTGACTAGCGGGGGGGCAGCAGATACGCAGTATTTT. Translating gives CASSSLTSGGAADTQYF.